This T cell receptor beta chain derives from a study of blood T cell repertoires in COVID-19. Background on the study: The United States, Italy and Spain supplied acute and convalescent COVID-19 samples. The analysed material was cDNA or gDNA that came from T cells, B-cell-depleted T cells, or PBMCs.

Per germline, CDR1 SGHRS and CDR2 YFSETQ. With 1 base removed from V and 1 base from J, the gap between germline ends came to 8 bases. This CDR3 is built from 14 residues. Libraries were prepared by immunoSEQ multiplex PCR; TCRdb keeps only in-frame clonotypes and omits some of them. The table shows a few hundred thousand clones, with about 88% occurring only once. Specimen: peripheral blood. The V call is TRBV5-1, the J call TRBJ2-5; D is unresolved. The TCR sequence derives from a woman between 65 and 79 years old with active or convalescent COVID-19. The CDR3 sequence: CASSLRQAQETQYF. The CDR3 bases are TGCGCCAGCAGCTTGAGGCAGGCCCAAGAGACCCAGTACTTC.